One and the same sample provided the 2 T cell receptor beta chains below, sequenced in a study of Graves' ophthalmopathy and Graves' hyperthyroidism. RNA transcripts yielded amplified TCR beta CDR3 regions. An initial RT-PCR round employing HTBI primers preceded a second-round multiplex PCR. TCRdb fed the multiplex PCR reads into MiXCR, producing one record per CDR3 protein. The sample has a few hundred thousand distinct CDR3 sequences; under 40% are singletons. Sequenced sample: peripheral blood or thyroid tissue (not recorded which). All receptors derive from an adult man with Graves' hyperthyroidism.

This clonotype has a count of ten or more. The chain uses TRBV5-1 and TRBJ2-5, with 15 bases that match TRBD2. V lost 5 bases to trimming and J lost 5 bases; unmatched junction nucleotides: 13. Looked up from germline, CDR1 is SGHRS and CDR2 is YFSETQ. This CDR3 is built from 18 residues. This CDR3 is CASRSRGLAGGPRETQYF. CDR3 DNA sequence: TGCGCCAGCAGGAGTCGAGGACTAGCGGGAGGGCCGAGGGAGACCCAGTACTTC.

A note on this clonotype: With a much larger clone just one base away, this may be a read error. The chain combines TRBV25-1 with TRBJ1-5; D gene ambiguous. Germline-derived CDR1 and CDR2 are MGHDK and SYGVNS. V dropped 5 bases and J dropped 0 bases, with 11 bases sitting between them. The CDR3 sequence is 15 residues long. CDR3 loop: CASSLGRDSNQPQHF. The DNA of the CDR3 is TGTGCCAGCAGTTTAGGGAGGGATAGCAATCAGCCCCAGCATTTT.